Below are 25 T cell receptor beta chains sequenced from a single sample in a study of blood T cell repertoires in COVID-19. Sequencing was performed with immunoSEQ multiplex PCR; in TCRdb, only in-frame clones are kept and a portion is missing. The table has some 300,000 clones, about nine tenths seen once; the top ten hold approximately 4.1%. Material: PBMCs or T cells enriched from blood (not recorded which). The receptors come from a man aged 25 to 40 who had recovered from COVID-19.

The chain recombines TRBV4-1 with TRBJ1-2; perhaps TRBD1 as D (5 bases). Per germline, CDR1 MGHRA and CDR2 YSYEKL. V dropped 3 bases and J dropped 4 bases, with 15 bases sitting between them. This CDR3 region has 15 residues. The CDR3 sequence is CASSHPARDFYGYTF. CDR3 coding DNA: TGCGCCAGCAGCCATCCGGCCAGGGATTTCTATGGCTACACCTTC.

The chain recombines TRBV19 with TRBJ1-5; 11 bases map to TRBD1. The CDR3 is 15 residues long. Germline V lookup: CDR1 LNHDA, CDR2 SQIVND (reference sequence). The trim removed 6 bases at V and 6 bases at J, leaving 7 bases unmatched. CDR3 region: CASSNAGQGVQPQHF. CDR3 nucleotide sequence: TGTGCCAGTAGCAATGCGGGACAGGGGGTTCAGCCCCAGCATTTT.

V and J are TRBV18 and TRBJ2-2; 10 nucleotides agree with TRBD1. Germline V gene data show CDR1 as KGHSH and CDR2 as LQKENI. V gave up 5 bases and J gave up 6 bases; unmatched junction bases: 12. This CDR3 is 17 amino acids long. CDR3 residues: CASSSTLTGGRAGELFF. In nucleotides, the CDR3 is TGTGCCAGCTCATCCACTTTGACAGGGGGCAGAGCCGGGGAGCTGTTTTTT.

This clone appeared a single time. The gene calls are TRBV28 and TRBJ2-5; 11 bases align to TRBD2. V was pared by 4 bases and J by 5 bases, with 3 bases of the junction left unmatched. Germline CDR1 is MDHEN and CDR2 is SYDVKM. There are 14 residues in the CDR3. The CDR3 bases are TGTGCCAGCAGTTACCGACTAGCGGGGGAGACCCAGTACTTC. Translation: CASSYRLAGETQYF. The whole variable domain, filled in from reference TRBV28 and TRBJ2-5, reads DVKVTQSSRYLVKRTGEKVFLECVQDMDHENMFWYRQDPGLGLRLIYFSYDVKMKEKGDIPEGYSVSREKKERFSLILESASTNQTSMYLCASSYRLAGETQYFGPGTRLLVL.

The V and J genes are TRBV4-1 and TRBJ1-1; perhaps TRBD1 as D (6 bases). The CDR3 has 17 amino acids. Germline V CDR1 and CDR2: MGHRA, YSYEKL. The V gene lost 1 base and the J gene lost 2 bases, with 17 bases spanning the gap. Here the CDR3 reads CASSQVQGRWENTEAFF. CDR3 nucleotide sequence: TGCGCCAGCAGCCAAGTGCAGGGGCGTTGGGAAAACACTGAAGCTTTCTTT.

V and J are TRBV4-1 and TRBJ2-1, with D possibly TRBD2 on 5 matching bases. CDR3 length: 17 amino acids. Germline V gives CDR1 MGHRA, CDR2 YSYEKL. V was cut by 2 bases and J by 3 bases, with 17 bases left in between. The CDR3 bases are TGCGCCAGCAGCCAACCTAAGCAAGGCGGACTCTACAATGAGCAGTTCTTC. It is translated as CASSQPKQGGLYNEQFF.

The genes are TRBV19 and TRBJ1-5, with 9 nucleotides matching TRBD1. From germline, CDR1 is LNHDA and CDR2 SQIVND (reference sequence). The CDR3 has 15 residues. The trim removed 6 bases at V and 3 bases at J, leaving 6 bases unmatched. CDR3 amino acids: CASRGDRAPNQPQHF. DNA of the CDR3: TGTGCCAGTAGGGGGGACAGGGCACCCAATCAGCCCCAGCATTTT.

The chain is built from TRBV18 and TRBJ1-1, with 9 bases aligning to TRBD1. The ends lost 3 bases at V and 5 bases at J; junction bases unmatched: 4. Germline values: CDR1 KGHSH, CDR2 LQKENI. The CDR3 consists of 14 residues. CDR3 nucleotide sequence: TGTGCCAGCTCACCGGGACAGGGTGGTACTGAAGCTTTCTTT. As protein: CASSPGQGGTEAFF. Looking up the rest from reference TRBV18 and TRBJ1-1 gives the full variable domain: NAGVMQNPRHLVRRRGQEARLRCSPMKGHSHVYWYRQLPEEGLKFMVYLQKENIIDESGMPKERFSAEFPKEGPSILRIQQVVRGDSAAYFCASSPGQGGTEAFFGQGTRLTVV.

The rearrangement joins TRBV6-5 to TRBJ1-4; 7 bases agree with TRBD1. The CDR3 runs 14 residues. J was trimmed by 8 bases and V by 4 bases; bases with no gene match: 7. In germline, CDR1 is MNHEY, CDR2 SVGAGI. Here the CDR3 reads CASSSTGAREKLFF. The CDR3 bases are TGTGCCAGCAGTTCCACAGGGGCGAGGGAAAAACTGTTTTTT.

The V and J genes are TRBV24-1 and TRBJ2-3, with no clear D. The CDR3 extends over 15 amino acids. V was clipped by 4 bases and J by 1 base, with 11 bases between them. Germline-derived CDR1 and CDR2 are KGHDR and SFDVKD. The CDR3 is CATSDPRVRTDTQYF. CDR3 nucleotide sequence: TGTGCCACCAGTGACCCACGGGTTCGCACAGATACGCAGTATTTT.

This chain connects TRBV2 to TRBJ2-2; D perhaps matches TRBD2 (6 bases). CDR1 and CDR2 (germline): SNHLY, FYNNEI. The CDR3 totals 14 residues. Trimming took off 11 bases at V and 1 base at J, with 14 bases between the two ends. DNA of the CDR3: TGTGCCGGTCGTGGCGGGATGAACACCGGGGAGCTGTTTTTT. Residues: CAGRGGMNTGELFF.

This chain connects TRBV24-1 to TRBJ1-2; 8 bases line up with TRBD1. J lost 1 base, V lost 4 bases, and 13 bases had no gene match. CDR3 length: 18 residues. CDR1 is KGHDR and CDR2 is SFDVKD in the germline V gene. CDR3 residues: CATSDAPGQGGFNYGYTF. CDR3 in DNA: TGTGCCACCAGTGACGCCCCTGGACAGGGCGGATTTAACTATGGCTACACCTTC.

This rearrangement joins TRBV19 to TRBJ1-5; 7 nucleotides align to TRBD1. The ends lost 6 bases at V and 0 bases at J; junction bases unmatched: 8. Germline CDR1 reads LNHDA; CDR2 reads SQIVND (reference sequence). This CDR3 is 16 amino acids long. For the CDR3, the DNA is TGTGCCAGTAGCAGGGGACAGAGTTATAGCAATCAGCCCCAGCATTTT. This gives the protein CASSRGQSYSNQPQHF.

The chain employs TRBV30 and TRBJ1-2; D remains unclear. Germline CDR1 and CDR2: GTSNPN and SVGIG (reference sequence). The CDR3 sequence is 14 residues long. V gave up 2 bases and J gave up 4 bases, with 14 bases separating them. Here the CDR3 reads CAWSNRVPSYGYTF. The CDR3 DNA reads TGTGCCTGGAGTAATCGTGTTCCTTCCTATGGCTACACCTTC.

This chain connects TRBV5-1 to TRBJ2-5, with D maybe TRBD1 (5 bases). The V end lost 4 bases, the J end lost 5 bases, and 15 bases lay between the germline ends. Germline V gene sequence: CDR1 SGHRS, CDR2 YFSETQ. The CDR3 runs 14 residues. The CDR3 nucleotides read TGCGCCAGCAGCGGCGCTGGGGCAGGGGAGACCCAGTACTTC. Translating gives CASSGAGAGETQYF.

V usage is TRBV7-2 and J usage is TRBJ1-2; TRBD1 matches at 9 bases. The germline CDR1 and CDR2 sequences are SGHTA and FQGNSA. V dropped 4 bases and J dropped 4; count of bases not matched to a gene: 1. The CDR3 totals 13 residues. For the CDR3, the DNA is TGTGCCAGCAGCTCGACAGGGGGCTATGGCTACACCTTC. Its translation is CASSSTGGYGYTF.

The CDR3 loop reads CASSLGAAETQYF. CDR3 in DNA: TGTGCCAGCAGTCTTGGGGCTGCGGAGACCCAGTACTTC. V and J are TRBV12-3 or TRBV12-4 and TRBJ2-5; maybe TRBD1 (5 bases). Trimming cost V 5 bases and J 5 bases, with 12 bases left between them. The CDR3 sequence is 13 residues long.

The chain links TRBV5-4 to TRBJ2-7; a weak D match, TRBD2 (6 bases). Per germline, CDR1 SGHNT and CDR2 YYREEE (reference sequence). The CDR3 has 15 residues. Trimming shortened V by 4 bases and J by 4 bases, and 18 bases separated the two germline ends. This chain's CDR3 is CASSQSGGSLYEQYF. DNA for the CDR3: TGTGCCAGCAGCCAGTCCGGGGGTTCCCTTTACGAGCAGTACTTC.

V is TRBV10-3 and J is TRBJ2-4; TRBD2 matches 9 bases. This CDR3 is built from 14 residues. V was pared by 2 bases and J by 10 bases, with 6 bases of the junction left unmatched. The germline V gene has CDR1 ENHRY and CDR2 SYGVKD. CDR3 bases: TGTGCCATCAGTGAGATAGCGGGGGCCGGAATTCAGTACTTC. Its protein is CAISEIAGAGIQYF.

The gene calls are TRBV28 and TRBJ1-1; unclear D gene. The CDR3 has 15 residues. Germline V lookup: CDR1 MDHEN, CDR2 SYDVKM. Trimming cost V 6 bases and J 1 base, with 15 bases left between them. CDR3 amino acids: CASRPQAVANTEAFF. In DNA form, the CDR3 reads TGTGCCAGCAGACCTCAGGCCGTGGCGAACACTGAAGCTTTCTTT.

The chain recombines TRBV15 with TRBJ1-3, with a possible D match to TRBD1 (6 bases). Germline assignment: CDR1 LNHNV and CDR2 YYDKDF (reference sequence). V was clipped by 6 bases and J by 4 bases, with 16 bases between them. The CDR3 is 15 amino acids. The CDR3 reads CATSRDGGQGNTIYF. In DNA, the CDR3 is TGTGCCACCAGTCGGGACGGGGGGCAAGGAAACACCATATATTTT.

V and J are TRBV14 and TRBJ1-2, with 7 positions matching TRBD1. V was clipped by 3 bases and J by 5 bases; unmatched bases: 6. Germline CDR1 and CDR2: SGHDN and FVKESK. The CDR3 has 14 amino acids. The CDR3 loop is CASSQTGPPYGYTF. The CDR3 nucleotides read TGTGCCAGCAGCCAGACAGGGCCGCCTTATGGCTACACCTTC.

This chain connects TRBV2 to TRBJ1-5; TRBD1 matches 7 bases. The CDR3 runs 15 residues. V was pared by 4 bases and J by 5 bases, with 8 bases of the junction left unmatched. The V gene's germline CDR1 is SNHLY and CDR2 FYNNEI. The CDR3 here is CASSGGQTQDQPQHF. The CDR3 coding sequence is TGTGCCAGCAGTGGGGGACAGACACAGGATCAGCCCCAGCATTTT.

Here the CDR3 reads CASSVLAGGNTGELFF. The CDR3 coding sequence is TGTGCCAGCAGCGTGCTAGCGGGGGGGAACACCGGGGAGCTGTTTTTT. The rearrangement links TRBV9 to TRBJ2-2; 11 bases agree with TRBD2. This CDR3 has 16 residues. CDR1 is SGDLS and CDR2 is YYNGEE in the germline V gene. With V trimmed by 2 bases and J by 1 base, 1 base remained unmatched. The whole variable domain, remainder taken from reference TRBV9 and TRBJ2-2, is DSGVTQTPKHLITATGQRVTLRCSPRSGDLSVYWYQQSLDQGLQFLIQYYNGEERAKGNILERFSAQQFPDLHSELNLSSLELGDSALYFCASSVLAGGNTGELFFGEGSRLTVL.

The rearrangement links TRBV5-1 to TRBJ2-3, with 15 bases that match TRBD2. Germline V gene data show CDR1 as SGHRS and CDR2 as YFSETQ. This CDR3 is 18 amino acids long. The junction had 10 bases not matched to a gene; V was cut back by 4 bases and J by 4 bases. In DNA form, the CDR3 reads TGCGCCAGCAGCGGGTGGGGGACTAGCGGGAGGCGCGCAGATACGCAGTATTTT. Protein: CASSGWGTSGRRADTQYF.